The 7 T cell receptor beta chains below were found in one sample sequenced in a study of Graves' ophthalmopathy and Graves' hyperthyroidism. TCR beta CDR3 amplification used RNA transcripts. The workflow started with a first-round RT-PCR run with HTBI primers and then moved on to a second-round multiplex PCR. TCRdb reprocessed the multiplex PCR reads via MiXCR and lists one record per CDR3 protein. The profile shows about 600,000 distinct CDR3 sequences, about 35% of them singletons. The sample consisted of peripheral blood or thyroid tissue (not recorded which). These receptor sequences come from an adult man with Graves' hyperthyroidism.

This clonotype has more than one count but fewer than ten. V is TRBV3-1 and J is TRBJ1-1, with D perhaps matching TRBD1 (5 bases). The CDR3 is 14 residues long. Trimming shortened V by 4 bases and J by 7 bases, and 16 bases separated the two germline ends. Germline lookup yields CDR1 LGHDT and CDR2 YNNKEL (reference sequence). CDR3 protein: CASSPGLGDSEAFF. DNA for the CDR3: TGTGCCAGCAGCCCAGGTCTTGGTGACAGTGAAGCTTTCTTT.

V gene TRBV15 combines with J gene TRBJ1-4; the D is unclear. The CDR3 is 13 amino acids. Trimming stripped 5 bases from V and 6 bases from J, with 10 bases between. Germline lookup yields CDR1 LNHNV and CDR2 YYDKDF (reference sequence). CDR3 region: CATSWASDEKLFF. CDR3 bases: TGTGCCACCAGCTGGGCGAGCGATGAAAAACTGTTTTTT.

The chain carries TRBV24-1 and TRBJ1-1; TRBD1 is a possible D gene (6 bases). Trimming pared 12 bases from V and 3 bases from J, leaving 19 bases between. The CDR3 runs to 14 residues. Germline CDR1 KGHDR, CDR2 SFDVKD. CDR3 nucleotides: TGTGCCTCACAGGGAGGCTCGGCCCACACTGAAGCTTTCTTT. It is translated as CASQGGSAHTEAFF.

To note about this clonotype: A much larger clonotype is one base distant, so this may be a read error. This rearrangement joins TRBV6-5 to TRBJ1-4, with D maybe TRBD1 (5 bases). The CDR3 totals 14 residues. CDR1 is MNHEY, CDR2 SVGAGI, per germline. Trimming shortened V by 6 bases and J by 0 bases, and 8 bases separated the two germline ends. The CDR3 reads CASRGGATNEKLFF. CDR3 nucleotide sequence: TGTGCCAGCAGGGGGGGGGCAACTAATGAAAAACTGTTTTTT.

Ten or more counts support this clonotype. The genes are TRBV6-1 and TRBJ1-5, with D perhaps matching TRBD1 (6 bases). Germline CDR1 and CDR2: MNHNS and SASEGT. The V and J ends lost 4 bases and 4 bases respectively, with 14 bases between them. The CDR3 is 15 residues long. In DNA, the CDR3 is TGTGCCAGCAGTGTCGAGGGGGGACGGAATCAGCCCCAGCATTTT. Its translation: CASSVEGGRNQPQHF.

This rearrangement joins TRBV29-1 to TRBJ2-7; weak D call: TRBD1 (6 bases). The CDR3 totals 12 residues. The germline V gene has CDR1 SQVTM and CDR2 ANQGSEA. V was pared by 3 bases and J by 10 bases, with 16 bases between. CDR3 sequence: CSVEAQGTLQYF. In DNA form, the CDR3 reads TGCAGCGTTGAGGCCCAGGGGACCCTACAGTACTTC.

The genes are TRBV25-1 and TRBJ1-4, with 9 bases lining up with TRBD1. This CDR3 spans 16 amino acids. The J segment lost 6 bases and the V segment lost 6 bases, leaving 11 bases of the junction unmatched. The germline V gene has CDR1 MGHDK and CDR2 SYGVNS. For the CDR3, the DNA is TGTGCCAGCAGCTTGTTTAGGGACAGGGTTTATGAAAAACTGTTTTTT. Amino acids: CASSLFRDRVYEKLFF.